This TCR beta chain emerged from a study of glioma-infiltrating T cells after dendritic cell vaccination. This CDR3 is built from 15 residues. CDR1 WSHSY and CDR2 SAAADI come from the germline V gene. The V gene end was trimmed by 3 bases and the J gene end by 6 bases; junction bases not matched to a gene: 4. The protocol was immunoSEQ multiplex PCR, while the TCRdb copy is restricted to in-frame clones and leaves out a portion. The data contain just over 95,000 clones, approximately 80% of them seen just once; the ten biggest clones take up over 5%. This receptor was obtained from a human donor with glioblastoma. The source material was blood, sampled before dendritic cell vaccination. V gene TRBV10-2 combines with J gene TRBJ2-1, with 11 nucleotides matching TRBD1. The DNA of the CDR3 is TGCGCCAGCAGTGACGGACAGGGGGCAGTCAATGAGCAGTTCTTC. Its translation is CASSDGQGAVNEQFF.